The source of this T cell receptor (beta chain) is a study of T cell changes during pregnancy in multiple sclerosis. Germline CDR1 and CDR2: MDHEN and SYDVKM. The length of the CDR3 is 14 residues. With V trimmed by 11 bases and J by 5 bases, 8 bases remained unmatched. The method was immunoSEQ multiplex PCR; TCRdb's version includes in-frame clones alone and lacks a portion of them. Here the sample spans tens of thousands of clones, under 95% being singletons. The J gene is TRBJ2-5, the V gene TRBV28; 13 nucleotides line up with TRBD2. The sample was peripheral blood, taken in the second trimester of pregnancy. The source is a female donor with multiple sclerosis, enrolled in a pregnancy study. CDR3 region: CASSETSGGETQYF. In DNA, the CDR3 is TGTGCCTCTTCGGAGACTAGCGGGGGGGAGACCCAGTACTTC.